The rows below give T cell receptor beta chains drawn from one sample of a study of T cell responses to AZD1222 COVID-19 vaccine. The protocol was immunoSEQ multiplex PCR, while the TCRdb copy is restricted to in-frame clones and leaves out a portion. The data contain some 40,000 clones, about three quarters of them seen just once; the ten biggest clones take up less than 5%. Specimen: peripheral blood, collected on day 0 of AZD1222 vaccination. The receptors originated from an adult in good health. Each CDR3 is given with its conserved first and last residue. Rows give clone size only sometimes, using once, few, many, or a class for an expanded clone.

v_call	clone_size	j_call	cdr3_length	cdr3_aa
TRBV7-6	NA	TRBJ1-1	15	CASSPLAGVDTEAFF
TRBV20-1	few	TRBJ2-5	11	CSAGMKETQYF
TRBV29-1	NA	TRBJ2-5	12	CSVKRGQETQYF
TRBV6-5	NA	TRBJ1-2	15	CASSYRGQVFYGYTF
TRBV29-1	NA	TRBJ2-2	12	CSVSLAAGELFF
TRBV5-1	few	TRBJ1-6	16	CASKPTQGSGNSPLHF
TRBV25-1	NA	TRBJ1-1	15	CASSEAHRGQTEAFF
TRBV2	NA	TRBJ2-7	14	CASKVGPSSYEQYF
TRBV12-3/TRBV12-4	NA	TRBJ2-2	12	CVGGFRTGELFF
TRBV24-1	NA	TRBJ2-4	14	CATSTGFGKNIQYF
TRBV7-2	NA	TRBJ1-2	14	CASSLGTGDYGYTF
TRBV4-1	NA	TRBJ2-5	16	CASSQEPQGGYGTQYF
TRBV11-1	NA	TRBJ1-1	15	CASSFDPGPNTEAFF
TRBV23-1	NA	TRBJ1-1	14	CASSQPGLNTEAFF
TRBV28	NA	TRBJ2-6	16	CASSPPASSGANVLTF
TRBV5-1	NA	TRBJ1-6	12	CASSLDTGGLHF
TRBV7-6	NA	TRBJ1-4	14	CASSLGHPNEKLFF
TRBV18	once	TRBJ2-5	15	CASSPNTGTEETQYF
TRBV4-1	NA	TRBJ2-1	17	CASSQETPRGGMNEQFF
TRBV6-5	NA	TRBJ1-2	15	CASSYSVRGSYGYTF
TRBV28	once	TRBJ2-5	12	CASSSLLETQYF
TRBV30	NA	TRBJ1-6	17	CAWSVQGFGVNNSPLHF
TRBV5-6	NA	TRBJ2-5	14	CASKPAGEQETQYF
TRBV28	NA	TRBJ2-7	15	CASSLGQGAWYEQYF
TRBV6-5	NA	TRBJ2-2	11	CASRYTGELFF
TRBV18	NA	TRBJ1-1	13	CASSSTEYTEAFF
TRBV27	once	TRBJ2-7	13	CASSFRQPYEQYF
TRBV3-1/TRBV3-2	NA	TRBJ1-4	14	CASSQEPTGEKLFF
TRBV7-3	NA	TRBJ2-3	13	CASSSLAGDTQYF
TRBV7-9	NA	TRBJ1-2	14	CASSLDGNLFGYTF
TRBV11-2	few	TRBJ2-7	17	CASSSVTGHLLTYEQYF